Listed here are 2 T cell receptor beta chains from one sample, sequenced in a study of spatial heterogeneity in lung cancer. From the 5' RACE reads, TCRdb called clonotypes with MiXCR, one entry per CDR3 protein. The top ten clones hold around 7.7% of a sample with 20,000 to 30,000 distinct CDR3 sequences, 8% to 10% of them seen once. Time point meaning: sample taken at primary tumor resection. Study-wide results and limits: Within tumors, counts of expanded alpha and beta TCRs tracked tumor mutation counts.

These receptors' targets are unknown. The source material was lung tumor tissue, sampled at surgery. These receptors all stem from a male donor with early-stage non-small cell lung cancer.

This clonotype was detected many times. The V gene is TRBV5-1, the J gene TRBJ1-1, with TRBD1 matching 8 bases. The CDR3 totals 17 residues. Germline V gene data show CDR1 as SGHRS and CDR2 as YFSETQ. Germline trimming cut 5 bases from V and 1 base from J; bases unmatched to any gene: 13. CDR3 DNA sequence: TGCGCCAGCAGGGGACAGGATGTCTTGCTGGCGAACACTGAAGCTTTCTTT. This gives the protein CASRGQDVLLANTEAFF.

This clonotype was found many times. The rearrangement uses TRBV28 and TRBJ2-7, with D hard to call. Germline values: CDR1 MDHEN, CDR2 SYDVKM. V lost 2 bases and J 3 bases, leaving 11 bases between the germline ends. The CDR3 has 14 amino acids. Written as DNA, the CDR3 is TGTGCCAGCAGTTTACCCCAATTGATCTACGAGCAGTACTTC. Its protein is CASSLPQLIYEQYF. The variable domain in full, with the rest retrieved from reference TRBV28 and TRBJ2-7, is DVKVTQSSRYLVKRTGEKVFLECVQDMDHENMFWYRQDPGLGLRLIYFSYDVKMKEKGDIPEGYSVSREKKERFSLILESASTNQTSMYLCASSLPQLIYEQYFGPGTRLTVT.